A selection of T cell receptor beta chains follows, all from one sample in a study of beta chain features in type 1 diabetes. Generated by immunoSEQ multiplex PCR, the TCRdb table keeps only in-frame clones and is missing some. The data hold approximately 330,000 clones, with approximately 9.9% observed a single time. Sequencing was done on a sample of naive CD4+ T cells from blood. The receptors shown here come from a woman under 40 in good health. CDR3s include the opening cysteine and the closing phenylalanine or tryptophan. The D gene is left open where the match is weak. Rows give clone size only sometimes, using once, few, many, or a class for an expanded clone.

>TRBD1|few|TRBV7-9|TRBJ1-1
TGTGCCAGCAGCTCACAGGGGAGGACTGAAGCTTTCTTT
CASSSQGRTEAFF
>NA|few|TRBV30|TRBJ2-7
TGTGCCACGAGAAGGCATGCGGGAACCTACGAGCAGTACTTC
CATRRHAGTYEQYF
>NA|few|TRBV5-6|TRBJ2-5
TGTGCCAGCAGCCACGTAGGAACGGGGGAGACCCAGTACTTC
CASSHVGTGETQYF
>NA|NA|TRBV6-1|TRBJ2-4
TGTGCCAGCAGTGAGACAGGTGGAGTGGACATTCAGTACTTC
CASSETGGVDIQYF
>TRBD1|NA|TRBV25-1|TRBJ2-2
TGTGCCAGCAGTGAGACAGGGCGAGGCACCGGGGAGCTGTTTTTT
CASSETGRGTGELFF
>NA|few|TRBV6-1|TRBJ1-5
TGTGCCACTTCGACAGGTGTTTATCAGCCCCAGCATTTT
CATSTGVYQPQHF
>NA|few|TRBV18|TRBJ2-7
TGTGCCAGCTCACCCGCGGTTGGCCCCTACGAGCAGTACTTC
CASSPAVGPYEQYF
>TRBD2|NA|TRBV4-2|TRBJ2-2
TGTGCCAGCAGCCCAACGATTGGGGAGGGAACCGGGGAGCTGTTTTTT
CASSPTIGEGTGELFF
>TRBD2|NA|TRBV9|TRBJ2-1
TGTGCCAGCAGTGGGGGGGGACTGGATTTCAATGAGCAGTTCTTC
CASSGGGLDFNEQFF
>NA|few|TRBV18|TRBJ1-2
TGTGCCAGCTCACCACCGGACCCGGGGGGCTACACCTTC
CASSPPDPGGYTF
>TRBD1|few|TRBV4-2|TRBJ2-7
TGTGCCAGCAGCCAAAGAGGACAGGGCGGCGAGCAGTACTTC
CASSQRGQGGEQYF
>TRBD1|NA|TRBV5-4|TRBJ2-7
TGTGCCAGCAGCTTGGAGAGACAGGGGGCGGGCGAGCAGTACTTC
CASSLERQGAGEQYF
>NA|NA|TRBV7-2|TRBJ2-4
TGTGCCAGCAGCTTAGGAAGGCGGGATTTTTTTAACATTCAGTACTTC
CASSLGRRDFFNIQYF
>NA|NA|TRBV9|TRBJ2-2
TGTGCCAGCAGCGTTGAGGGAGAGGCCGGGGAGCTGTTTTTT
CASSVEGEAGELFF
>NA|NA|TRBV7-2|TRBJ1-1
TGTGCCAGCAGCGCGCAGGGATTCGACACTGAAGCTTTCTTT
CASSAQGFDTEAFF
>NA|NA|TRBV6-5|TRBJ2-1
TGTGCCAGCAGTTATGTGGGGGAGGCCAATGAGCAGTTCTTC
CASSYVGEANEQFF
>TRBD1|NA|TRBV7-2|TRBJ1-5
TGTGCCAGTCAGGGGGCGCGGGGTCCCCAGCATTTT
CASQGARGPQHF
>TRBD2|NA|TRBV7-2|TRBJ2-3
TGTGCCAGCACGCCCACTAGCGGGATCCTCACAGATACGCAGTATTTT
CASTPTSGILTDTQYF
>TRBD2|NA|TRBV18|TRBJ2-5
TGTGCCAGCTCACCAGCTAGCGGGCCGGATGAGACCCAGTACTTC
CASSPASGPDETQYF
>NA|NA|TRBV15|TRBJ2-3
TGTGCCACCAGTATAGCGCACACAGATACGCAGTATTTT
CATSIAHTDTQYF
>TRBD2|NA|TRBV19|TRBJ2-2
TGTGCCAGTAGTGTGCTAGCGGGAGCGGTCGGGGAGCTGTTTTTT
CASSVLAGAVGELFF
>TRBD1|NA|TRBV9|TRBJ2-5
TGTGCCAGCAGCGTAGGTCATCAACAGGGGGCATGGGAGACCCAGTACTTC
CASSVGHQQGAWETQYF
>NA|NA|TRBV7-2|TRBJ1-5
TGTGCCAGCAGCCCGGACACGGCTAGCAATCAGCCCCAGCATTTT
CASSPDTASNQPQHF
>NA|NA|TRBV15|TRBJ2-1
TGTGCCACCAGCAGAGCGGGGGGCCTGAGCTCCTACAATGAGCAGTTCTTC
CATSRAGGLSSYNEQFF
>TRBD2|few|TRBV4-3|TRBJ2-1
TGCGCCAGCAGCCCCGGGAGAACTAGCGGGAGTTCCTACAATGAGCAGTTCTTC
CASSPGRTSGSSYNEQFF
>TRBD1|NA|TRBV4-3|TRBJ1-4
TGCGCCAGCAGCCAAAACAGGGGATCAACTAATGAAAAACTGTTTTTT
CASSQNRGSTNEKLFF
>NA|NA|TRBV7-9|TRBJ1-4
TGTGCCAGCAGTTCCCCGACAGCAGCAACTAATGAAAAACTGTTTTTT
CASSSPTAATNEKLFF
>TRBD2|NA|TRBV7-2|TRBJ2-1
TGTGCCAGCAGCTTGGGCGGGAGTCCCCCCTACAATGAGCAGTTCTTC
CASSLGGSPPYNEQFF
>TRBD2|NA|TRBV4-1|TRBJ2-3
TGCGCCAGCAGCCAAGGTAGACTAGCGGGGAGCGGTACAGATACGCAGTATTTT
CASSQGRLAGSGTDTQYF
>TRBD1|few|TRBV7-6|TRBJ2-7
TGTGCCAGCAGCCGGGGCCCAGGGGGCGAGCAGTACTTC
CASSRGPGGEQYF
>TRBD1|few|TRBV5-6|TRBJ1-5
TGTGCCAGCAGCTTTCGGGGACAGGGTCGCCAGCCCCAGCATTTT
CASSFRGQGRQPQHF
>NA|NA|TRBV4-3|TRBJ1-1
TGCGCCAGCAGCCGCCAACAGGTGAACACTGAAGCTTTCTTT
CASSRQQVNTEAFF
>NA|NA|TRBV30|TRBJ2-7
TGTGCCTGGAGTGAGAATGGCCACGAGCAGTACTTC
CAWSENGHEQYF